This TCR beta chain was sequenced during a study of T cell changes during pregnancy in multiple sclerosis. Germline V gene sequence: CDR1 LGHNA, CDR2 YNFKEQ. The CDR3 consists of 14 residues. With 4 bases removed from V and 3 bases from J, the gap between germline ends came to 12 bases. TCRdb's table, derived via immunoSEQ multiplex PCR, lists solely in-frame clones and lacks some. The table includes around 80,000 clones, roughly nine tenths detected once. Material: peripheral blood, obtained before pregnancy. The sequence came from a female donor with multiple sclerosis, enrolled in a pregnancy study. The chain combines TRBV4-2 with TRBJ1-2; no definite D call. The CDR3 bases are TGTGCCAGCAGCCCGGCCTCGGGAGACTATGGCTACACCTTC. Translating it yields CASSPASGDYGYTF.